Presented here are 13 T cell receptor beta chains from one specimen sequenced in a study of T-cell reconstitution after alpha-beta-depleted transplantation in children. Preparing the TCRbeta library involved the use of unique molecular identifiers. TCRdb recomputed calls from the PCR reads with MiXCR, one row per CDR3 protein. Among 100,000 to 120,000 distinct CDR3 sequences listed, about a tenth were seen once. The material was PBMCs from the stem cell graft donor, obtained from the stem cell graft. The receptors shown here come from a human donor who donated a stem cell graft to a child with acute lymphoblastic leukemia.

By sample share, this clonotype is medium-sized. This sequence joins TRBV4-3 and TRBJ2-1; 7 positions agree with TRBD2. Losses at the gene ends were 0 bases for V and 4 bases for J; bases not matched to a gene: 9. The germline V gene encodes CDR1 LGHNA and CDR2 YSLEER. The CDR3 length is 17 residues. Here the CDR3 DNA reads TGCGCCAGCAGCCAAGATGGCGCGGGAGAGGGATACAATGAGCAGTTCTTC. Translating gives CASSQDGAGEGYNEQFF.

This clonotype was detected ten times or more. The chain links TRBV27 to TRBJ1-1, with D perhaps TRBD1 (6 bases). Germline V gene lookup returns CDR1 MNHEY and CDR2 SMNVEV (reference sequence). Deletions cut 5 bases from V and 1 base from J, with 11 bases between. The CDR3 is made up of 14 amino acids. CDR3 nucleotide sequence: TGTGCCAGCAGTCCCGGGGGCGGGAACACTGAAGCTTTCTTT. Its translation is CASSPGGGNTEAFF.

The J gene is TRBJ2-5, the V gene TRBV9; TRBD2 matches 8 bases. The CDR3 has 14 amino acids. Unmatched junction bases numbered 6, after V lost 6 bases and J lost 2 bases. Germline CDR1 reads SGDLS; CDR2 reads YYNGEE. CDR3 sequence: CASNRLAGQETQYF. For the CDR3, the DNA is TGTGCCAGCAACAGGCTAGCGGGTCAAGAGACCCAGTACTTC.

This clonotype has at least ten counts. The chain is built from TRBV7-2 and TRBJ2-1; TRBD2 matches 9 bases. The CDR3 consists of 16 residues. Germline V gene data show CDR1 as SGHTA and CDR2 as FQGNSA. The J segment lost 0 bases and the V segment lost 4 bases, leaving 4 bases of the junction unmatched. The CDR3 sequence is CASSSVSGSSYNEQFF. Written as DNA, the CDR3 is TGTGCCAGCAGCTCCGTTAGCGGGAGCTCCTACAATGAGCAGTTCTTC. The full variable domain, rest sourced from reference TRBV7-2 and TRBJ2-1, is GAGVSQSPSNKVTEKGKDVELRCDPISGHTALYWYRQSLGQGLEFLIYFQGNSAPDKSGLPSDRFSAERTGGSVSTLTIQRTQQEDSAVYLCASSSVSGSSYNEQFFGPGTRLTVL.

The CDR3 bases are TGTGCCAGCAGCTTAGGACTAGCGGGAGTCTACGAGCAGTACTTC. It is translated as CASSLGLAGVYEQYF. V is TRBV7-3 and J is TRBJ2-7, with TRBD2 identical over 13 bases. CDR1 and CDR2 from the germline V gene are SGHTA and FQGTGA. V lost 2 bases and J lost 3; bases outside the gene matches: 1. The CDR3 consists of 15 residues. Filled out from reference TRBV7-3 and TRBJ2-7, the complete variable domain reads GAGVSQTPSNKVTEKGKYVELRCDPISGHTALYWYRQSLGQGPEFLIYFQGTGAADDSGLPNDRFFAVRPEGSVSTLKIQRTERGDSAVYLCASSLGLAGVYEQYFGPGTRLTVT.

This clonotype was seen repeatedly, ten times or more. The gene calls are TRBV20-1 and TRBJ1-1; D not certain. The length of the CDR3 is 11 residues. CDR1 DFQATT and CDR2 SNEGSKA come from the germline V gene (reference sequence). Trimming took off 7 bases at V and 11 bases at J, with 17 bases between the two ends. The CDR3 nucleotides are TGCAGTGTCCAGAGGGTGGATCAGGCTTTCTTT. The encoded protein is CSVQRVDQAFF.

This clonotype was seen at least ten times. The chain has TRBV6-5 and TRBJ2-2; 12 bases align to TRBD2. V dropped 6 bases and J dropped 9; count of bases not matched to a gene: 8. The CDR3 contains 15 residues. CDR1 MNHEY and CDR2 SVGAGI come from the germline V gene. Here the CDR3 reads CASSLTSGGPRELFF. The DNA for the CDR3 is TGTGCCAGCAGCCTTACTAGCGGGGGGCCCAGGGAGCTGTTTTTT.

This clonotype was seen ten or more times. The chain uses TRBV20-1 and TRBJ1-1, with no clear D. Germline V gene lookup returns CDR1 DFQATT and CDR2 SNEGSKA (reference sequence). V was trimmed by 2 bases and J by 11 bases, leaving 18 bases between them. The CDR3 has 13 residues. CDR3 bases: TGCAGTGCTAGAAGAGACCCTCTGGGGATGGCTTTCTTT. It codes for CSARRDPLGMAFF.

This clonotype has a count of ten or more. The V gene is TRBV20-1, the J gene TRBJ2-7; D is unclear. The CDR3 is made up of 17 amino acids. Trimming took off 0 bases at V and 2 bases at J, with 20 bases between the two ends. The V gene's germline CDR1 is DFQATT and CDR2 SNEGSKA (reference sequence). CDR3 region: CSARDPLDTENPYEQYF. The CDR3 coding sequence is TGCAGTGCTAGAGATCCCCTTGATACGGAGAATCCCTACGAGCAGTACTTC.

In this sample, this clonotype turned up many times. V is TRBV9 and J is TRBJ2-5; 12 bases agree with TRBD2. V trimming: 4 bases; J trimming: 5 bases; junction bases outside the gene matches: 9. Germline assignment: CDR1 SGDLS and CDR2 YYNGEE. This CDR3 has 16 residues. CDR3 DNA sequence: TGTGCCAGCAGCTCCCTAGCGGGGGGGCCGGGGGAGACCCAGTACTTC. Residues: CASSSLAGGPGETQYF.

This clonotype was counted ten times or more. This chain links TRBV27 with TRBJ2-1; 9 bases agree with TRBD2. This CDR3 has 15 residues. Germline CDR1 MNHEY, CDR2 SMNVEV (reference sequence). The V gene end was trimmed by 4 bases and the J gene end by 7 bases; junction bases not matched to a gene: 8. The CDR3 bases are TGTGCCAGCAGTTCTGGCGCGGGAGGGTATAATGAGCAGTTCTTC. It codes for CASSSGAGGYNEQFF.

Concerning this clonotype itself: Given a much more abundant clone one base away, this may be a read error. In DNA form, the CDR3 reads TGCAGCGCCACGCGGGAGACCGGGGAGCTGTTTTTT. The encoded protein is CSATRETGELFF. The chain carries TRBV29-1 and TRBJ2-2; 7 bases align to TRBD2. The CDR3 has 12 amino acids. Germline CDR1 and CDR2: SQVTM and ANQGSEA. With V trimmed by 7 bases and J by 5 bases, 4 bases remained unmatched.

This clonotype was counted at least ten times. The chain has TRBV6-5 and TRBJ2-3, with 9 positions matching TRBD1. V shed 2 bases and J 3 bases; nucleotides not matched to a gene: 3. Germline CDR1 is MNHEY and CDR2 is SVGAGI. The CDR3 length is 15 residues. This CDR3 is CASSYIGTGTDTQYF. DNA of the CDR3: TGTGCCAGCAGTTACATCGGGACAGGGACAGATACGCAGTATTTT.